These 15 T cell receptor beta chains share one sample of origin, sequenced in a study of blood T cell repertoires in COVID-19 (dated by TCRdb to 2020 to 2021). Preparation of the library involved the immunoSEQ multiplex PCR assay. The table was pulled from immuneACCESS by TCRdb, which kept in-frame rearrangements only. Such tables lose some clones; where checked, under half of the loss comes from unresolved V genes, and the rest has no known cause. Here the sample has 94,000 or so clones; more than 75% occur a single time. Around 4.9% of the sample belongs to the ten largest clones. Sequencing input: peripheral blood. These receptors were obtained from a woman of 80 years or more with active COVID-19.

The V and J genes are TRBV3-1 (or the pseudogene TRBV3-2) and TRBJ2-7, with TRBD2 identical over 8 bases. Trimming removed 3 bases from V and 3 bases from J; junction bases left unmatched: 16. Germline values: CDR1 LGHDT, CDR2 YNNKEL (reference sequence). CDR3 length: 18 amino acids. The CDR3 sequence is CASSHSPGASGSIYEQYF. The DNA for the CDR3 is TGTGCCAGCAGCCATAGCCCCGGTGCGAGCGGGAGTATCTACGAGCAGTACTTC.

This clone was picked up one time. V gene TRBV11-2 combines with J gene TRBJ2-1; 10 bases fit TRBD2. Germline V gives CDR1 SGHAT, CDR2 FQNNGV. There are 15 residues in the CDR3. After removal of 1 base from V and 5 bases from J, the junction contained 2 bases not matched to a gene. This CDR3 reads CASSLGTSGNNEQFF. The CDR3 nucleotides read TGTGCCAGCAGCTTAGGGACTAGCGGTAACAATGAGCAGTTCTTC.

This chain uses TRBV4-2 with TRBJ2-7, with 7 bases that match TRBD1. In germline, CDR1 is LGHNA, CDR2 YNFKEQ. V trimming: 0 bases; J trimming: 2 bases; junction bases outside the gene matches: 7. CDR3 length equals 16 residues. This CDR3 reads CASSQDDRQGAYEQYF. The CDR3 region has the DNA TGTGCCAGCAGCCAAGATGATCGACAGGGTGCCTACGAGCAGTACTTC.

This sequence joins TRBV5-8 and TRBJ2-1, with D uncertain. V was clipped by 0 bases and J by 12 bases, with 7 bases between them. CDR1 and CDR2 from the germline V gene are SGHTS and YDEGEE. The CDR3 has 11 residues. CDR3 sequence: CASSLDRGQFF. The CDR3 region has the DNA TGTGCCAGCAGCTTGGATCGCGGGCAGTTCTTC.

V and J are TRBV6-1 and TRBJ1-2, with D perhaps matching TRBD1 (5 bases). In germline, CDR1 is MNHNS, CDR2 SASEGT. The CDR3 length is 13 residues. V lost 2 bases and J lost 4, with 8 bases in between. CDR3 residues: CASSENQGYGYTF. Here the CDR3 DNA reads TGTGCCAGCAGTGAAAATCAGGGCTATGGCTACACCTTC.

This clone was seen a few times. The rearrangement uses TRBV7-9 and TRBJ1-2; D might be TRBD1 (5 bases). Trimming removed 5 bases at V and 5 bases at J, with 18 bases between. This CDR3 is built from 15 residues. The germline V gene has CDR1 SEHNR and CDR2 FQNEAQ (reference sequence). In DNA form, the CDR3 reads TGTGCCAGCAGCCCATCGGGAGGGGCGGGTTATGGCTACACCTTC. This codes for CASSPSGGAGYGYTF.

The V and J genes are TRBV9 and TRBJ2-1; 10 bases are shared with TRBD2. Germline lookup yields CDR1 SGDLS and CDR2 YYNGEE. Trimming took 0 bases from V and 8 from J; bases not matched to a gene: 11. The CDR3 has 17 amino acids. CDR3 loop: CASSVDPRLAGDDEQFF. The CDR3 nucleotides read TGTGCCAGCAGCGTAGACCCGCGGCTAGCGGGAGACGATGAGCAGTTCTTC.

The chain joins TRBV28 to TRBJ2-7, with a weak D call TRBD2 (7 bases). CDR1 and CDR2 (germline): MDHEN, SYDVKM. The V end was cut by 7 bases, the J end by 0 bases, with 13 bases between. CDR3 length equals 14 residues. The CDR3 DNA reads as TGTGCCAGCACTAGGGGGGGCGTCTCCTACGAGCAGTACTTC. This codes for CASTRGGVSYEQYF.

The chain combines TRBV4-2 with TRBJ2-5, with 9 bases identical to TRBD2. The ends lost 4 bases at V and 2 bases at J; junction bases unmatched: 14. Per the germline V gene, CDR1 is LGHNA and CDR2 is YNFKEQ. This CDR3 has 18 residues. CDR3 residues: CASSLSGGRAGPQETQYF. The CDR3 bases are TGTGCCAGCAGCCTCAGCGGCGGGAGGGCCGGACCACAAGAGACCCAGTACTTC.

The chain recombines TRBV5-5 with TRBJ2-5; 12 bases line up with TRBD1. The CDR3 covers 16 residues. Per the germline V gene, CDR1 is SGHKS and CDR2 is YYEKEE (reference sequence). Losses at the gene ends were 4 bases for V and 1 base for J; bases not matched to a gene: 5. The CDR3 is CASSLGQGASQETQYF. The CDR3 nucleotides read TGTGCCAGCAGCCTGGGACAGGGGGCCTCCCAAGAGACCCAGTACTTC.

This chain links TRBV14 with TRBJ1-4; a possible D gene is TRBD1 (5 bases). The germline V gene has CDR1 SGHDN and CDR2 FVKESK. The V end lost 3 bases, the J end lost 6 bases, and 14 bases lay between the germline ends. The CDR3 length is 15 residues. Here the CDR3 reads CASSQASGRDEKLFF. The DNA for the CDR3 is TGTGCCAGCAGCCAGGCGTCGGGCAGGGATGAAAAACTGTTTTTT.

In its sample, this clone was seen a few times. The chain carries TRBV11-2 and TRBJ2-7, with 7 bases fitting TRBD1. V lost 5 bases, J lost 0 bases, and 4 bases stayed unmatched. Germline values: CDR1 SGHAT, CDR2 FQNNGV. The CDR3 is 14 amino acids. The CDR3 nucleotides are TGTGCCAGCAGCAAGACAGGGCACTCCTACGAGCAGTACTTC. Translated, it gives CASSKTGHSYEQYF.

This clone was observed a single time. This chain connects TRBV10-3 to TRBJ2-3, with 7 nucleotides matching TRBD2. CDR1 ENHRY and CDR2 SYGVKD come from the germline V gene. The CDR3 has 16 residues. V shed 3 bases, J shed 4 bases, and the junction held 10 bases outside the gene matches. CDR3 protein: CAISDGAGGSADTQYF. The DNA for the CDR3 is TGTGCCATCAGTGACGGGGCTGGCGGGAGCGCAGATACGCAGTATTTT.

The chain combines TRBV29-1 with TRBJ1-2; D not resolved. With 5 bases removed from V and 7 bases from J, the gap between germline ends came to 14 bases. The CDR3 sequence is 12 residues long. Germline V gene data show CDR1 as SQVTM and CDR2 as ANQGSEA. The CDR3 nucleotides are TGCAGCGTTTTGACACTCGGGAGTGGCTACACCTTC. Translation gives CSVLTLGSGYTF.

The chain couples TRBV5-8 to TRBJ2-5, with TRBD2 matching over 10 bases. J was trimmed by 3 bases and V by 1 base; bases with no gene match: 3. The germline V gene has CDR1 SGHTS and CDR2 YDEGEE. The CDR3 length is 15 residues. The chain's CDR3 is CASSLWLAGEETQYF. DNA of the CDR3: TGTGCCAGCAGCTTGTGGCTAGCGGGAGAAGAGACCCAGTACTTC.